Listed here is a single T cell receptor beta chain. The sample is drawn from a study of control samples from healthy donors and cancer patients. The repertoire was sequenced with immunoSEQ multiplex PCR; TCRdb's copy has only in-frame clones and lacks some. In the table there are approximately 70,000 clones, nearly 85% of which are singletons. Germline V gene sequence: CDR1 LNHDA, CDR2 SQIVND (reference sequence). V lost 2 bases, J lost 3 bases, and 10 bases lay in between. The CDR3 totals 14 residues. The sample was blood. The chain recombines TRBV19 with TRBJ1-1, with D unresolved. This clonotype was obtained from a man aged 50 to 59 in good health. Here the CDR3 reads CASSIQNRDTEAFF. CDR3 in DNA: TGTGCCAGTAGTATACAAAATCGGGACACTGAAGCTTTCTTT. Full variable domain (outside the CDR3, taken from reference TRBV19 and TRBJ1-1): DGGITQSPKYLFRKEGQNVTLSCEQNLNHDAMYWYRQDPGQGLRLIYYSQIVNDFQKGDIAEGYSVSREKKESFPLTVTSAQKNPTAFYLCASSIQNRDTEAFFGQGTRLTVV.